A selection of T cell receptor beta chains follows, all from one sample in a study of memory CD4+ T cells and cytomegalovirus serostatus. The repertoire was sequenced with immunoSEQ multiplex PCR; TCRdb's copy has only in-frame clones and lacks some. The profile covers about 50,000 clones, with about four fifths appearing a single time and 0.5% to 0.6% taken by the ten largest. Sequencing used memory CD4+ T cells from blood. These receptors came from an adult in good health and CMV-seronegative. Both conserved end residues are part of each CDR3. D genes are given only for firm matches. Clone size appears in some rows only: once, few, many, or a class for an expanded clone.

size	D	J	length	V	CDR3	DNA
.	.	TRBJ1-2	14	TRBV7-2	CASSLGGGNYGYTF	TGTGCCAGCAGCTTGGGGGGCGGGAACTATGGCTACACCTTC
.	.	TRBJ1-3	17	TRBV9	CASSESLEGSSGNTIYF	TGTGCCAGCAGCGAGTCACTCGAAGGGAGCTCTGGAAACACCATATATTTT
.	.	TRBJ2-1	13	TRBV7-2	CASSLAQAIEQFF	TGTGCCAGCAGCTTAGCTCAAGCGATCGAGCAGTTCTTC
.	TRBD2	TRBJ2-7	16	TRBV5-6	CASTETGGNSLGEQYF	TGTGCCAGCACCGAAACGGGGGGGAATAGCCTTGGCGAGCAGTACTTC
once	.	TRBJ1-5	14	TRBV2	CASREGWSNQPQHF	TGTGCCAGCAGGGAGGGATGGAGCAATCAGCCCCAGCATTTT
.	.	TRBJ1-2	15	TRBV28	CASSSTGSGAYGYTF	TGTGCCAGCAGTTCTACAGGGAGTGGAGCCTATGGCTACACCTTC
.	TRBD1	TRBJ1-5	16	TRBV28	CASSPPGTGRNQPQHF	TGTGCCAGCAGTCCACCGGGGACAGGGAGAAATCAGCCCCAGCATTTT
.	TRBD1	TRBJ2-7	13	TRBV29-1	CSVAGTGYYEQYF	TGCAGCGTTGCCGGGACAGGGTACTACGAGCAGTACTTC
.	.	TRBJ2-5	12	TRBV2	CASRGGGETQYF	TGTGCCAGCAGGGGCGGGGGCGAGACCCAGTACTTC
.	.	TRBJ2-7	13	TRBV6-5	CASSSPTELKQYF	TGTGCCAGCAGTTCCCCGACGGAATTGAAGCAGTACTTC
.	TRBD1	TRBJ2-3	14	TRBV4-1	CASVGQGLADTQYF	TGCGCCAGCGTCGGACAGGGTTTGGCAGATACGCAGTATTTT
.	.	TRBJ2-1	13	TRBV5-1	CASRQGQGNEQFF	TGCGCCAGCAGACAGGGTCAAGGCAATGAGCAGTTCTTC
.	.	TRBJ1-5	12	TRBV6-1	CASSENPQPQHF	TGTGCCAGCAGTGAAAATCCCCAGCCCCAGCATTTT
few	TRBD1	TRBJ2-7	14	TRBV28	CASSPNRGLSEQYF	TGTGCCAGCAGCCCGAACAGGGGGCTTAGCGAGCAGTACTTC
.	TRBD2	TRBJ2-3	14	TRBV27	CATRTSGSTDTQYF	TGTGCCACCCGGACTAGCGGGAGCACAGATACGCAGTATTTT
few	.	TRBJ1-3	13	TRBV7-2	CASSFTIGNTIYF	TGTGCCAGCAGCTTTACGATAGGAAACACCATATATTTT
.	.	TRBJ1-1	14	TRBV7-2	CASSPGTLNTEAFF	TGTGCCAGCAGCCCCGGGACATTGAACACTGAAGCTTTCTTT
.	.	TRBJ2-7	15	TRBV27	CASSLDSLLLYEQYF	TGTGCCAGCAGTTTAGACTCCCTCCTTCTCTACGAGCAGTACTTC
.	TRBD2	TRBJ2-3	17	TRBV18	CASSPPGLAGGLDTQYF	TGTGCCAGCTCACCACCGGGACTAGCGGGGGGTCTGGATACGCAGTATTTT
.	TRBD1	TRBJ2-4	14	TRBV29-1	CSVSPGGRKNIQYF	TGCAGCGTTTCTCCAGGGGGCCGCAAAAACATTCAGTACTTC